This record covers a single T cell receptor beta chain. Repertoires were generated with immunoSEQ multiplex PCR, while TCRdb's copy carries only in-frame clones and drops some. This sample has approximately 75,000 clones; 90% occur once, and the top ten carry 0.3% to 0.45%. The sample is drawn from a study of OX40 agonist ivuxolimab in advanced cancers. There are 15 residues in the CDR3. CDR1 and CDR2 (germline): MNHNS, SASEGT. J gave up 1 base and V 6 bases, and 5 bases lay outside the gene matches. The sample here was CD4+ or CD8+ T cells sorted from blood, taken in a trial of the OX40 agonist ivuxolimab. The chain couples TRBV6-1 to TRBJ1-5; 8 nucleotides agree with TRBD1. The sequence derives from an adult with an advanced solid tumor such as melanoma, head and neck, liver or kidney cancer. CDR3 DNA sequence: TGTGCCAGCAGACCGGGACAGGAAAGCAATCAGCCCCAGCATTTT. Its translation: CASRPGQESNQPQHF.